The rows below give T cell receptor beta chains drawn from one sample of a study of neoadjuvant nivolumab and ipilimumab in lung cancer. Generated by immunoSEQ multiplex PCR, the TCRdb table keeps only in-frame clones and is missing some. Of 25,000 or so clones in the sample, under 85% were seen once. The specimen comprised tumor tissue, sampled after neoadjuvant nivolumab, alone or with ipilimumab, at or shortly before surgery. Receptors originate from an adult with non-small cell lung cancer. CDR3s include the opening cysteine and the closing phenylalanine or tryptophan. The D gene is left open where the match is weak. Clone size is given for some rows only: seen once, a few or many times, or a class if the clone is expanded.

V gene: TRBV6-6; D gene: .; clone size: .; J gene: TRBJ2-3; CDR3 protein: CASSYDPRGLTDTQYF; CDR3 DNA: TGTGCCAGCAGTTACGATCCACGGGGGCTGACAGATACGCAGTATTTT
V gene: TRBV4-2; D gene: .; clone size: .; J gene: TRBJ2-6; CDR3 protein: CASSQEVRGSSGANVLTF; CDR3 DNA: TGTGCCAGCAGCCAAGAAGTTCGGGGAAGCTCTGGGGCCAACGTCCTGACTTTC
V gene: TRBV6-1; D gene: .; clone size: .; J gene: TRBJ2-7; CDR3 protein: CASSGLAYEQYF; CDR3 DNA: TGTGCCAGCAGTGGGCTAGCCTACGAGCAGTACTTC
V gene: TRBV18; D gene: TRBD1; clone size: .; J gene: TRBJ2-2; CDR3 protein: CASSLRTGNTGELFF; CDR3 DNA: TGTGCCAGCTCACTTCGGACAGGAAACACCGGGGAGCTGTTTTTT
V gene: TRBV19; D gene: TRBD1; clone size: .; J gene: TRBJ1-3; CDR3 protein: CASSGTDSGNTIYF; CDR3 DNA: TGTGCCAGTAGTGGGACAGACTCTGGAAACACCATATATTTT
V gene: TRBV7-2; D gene: .; clone size: .; J gene: TRBJ2-3; CDR3 protein: CASSLLGADTQYF; CDR3 DNA: TGTGCCAGCAGCTTACTCGGGGCTGATACGCAGTATTTT
V gene: TRBV18; D gene: .; clone size: .; J gene: TRBJ2-7; CDR3 protein: CASSPSRGLVYEQYF; CDR3 DNA: TGTGCCAGTTCACCTTCCCGGGGGTTAGTGTACGAGCAGTACTTC
V gene: TRBV29-1; D gene: TRBD2; clone size: .; J gene: TRBJ2-3; CDR3 protein: CSVEGSSGDPDTQYF; CDR3 DNA: TGCAGCGTTGAAGGGTCAAGCGGGGACCCAGATACGCAGTATTTT
V gene: TRBV7-2; D gene: .; clone size: .; J gene: TRBJ1-1; CDR3 protein: CASSQLGGSEAFF; CDR3 DNA: TGTGCCAGCAGCCAACTGGGCGGGAGTGAAGCTTTCTTT
V gene: TRBV12-2; D gene: .; clone size: .; J gene: TRBJ1-5; CDR3 protein: CASRSRVRTGKQPQHF; CDR3 DNA: TGTGCAAGTCGCTCTAGGGTCAGGACAGGGAAACAGCCCCAGCATTTT
V gene: TRBV7-2; D gene: .; clone size: few; J gene: TRBJ2-1; CDR3 protein: CASSTGTVNEQFF; CDR3 DNA: TGTGCCAGCAGCACTGGGACGGTTAATGAGCAGTTCTTC
V gene: TRBV2; D gene: .; clone size: medium-sized; J gene: TRBJ2-5; CDR3 protein: CASSVNSAETQYF; CDR3 DNA: TGTGCCAGCAGTGTTAACAGTGCAGAGACCCAGTACTTC
V gene: TRBV7-8; D gene: .; clone size: .; J gene: TRBJ2-7; CDR3 protein: CASSLLLPGTYEQYF; CDR3 DNA: TGTGCCAGCAGCCTCCTCTTACCGGGGACCTACGAGCAGTACTTC
V gene: TRBV2; D gene: .; clone size: .; J gene: TRBJ2-5; CDR3 protein: CASSVLTVQETQYF; CDR3 DNA: TGTGCCAGCAGTGTCCTGACAGTCCAAGAGACCCAGTACTTC
V gene: TRBV18; D gene: .; clone size: once; J gene: TRBJ2-1; CDR3 protein: CASSLAGSYNEQFF; CDR3 DNA: TGTGCCAGCTCACTTGCGGGTTCCTACAATGAGCAGTTCTTC
V gene: TRBV7-2; D gene: TRBD2; clone size: .; J gene: TRBJ2-1; CDR3 protein: CASSFVGGTFF; CDR3 DNA: TGTGCCAGCAGCTTCGTGGGGGGGACGTTCTTC
V gene: TRBV9; D gene: TRBD2; clone size: .; J gene: TRBJ2-2; CDR3 protein: CASSPPGLEAGELFF; CDR3 DNA: TGTGCCAGCAGTCCTCCGGGACTAGAGGCCGGGGAGCTGTTTTTT
V gene: TRBV7-5; D gene: .; clone size: .; J gene: TRBJ1-5; CDR3 protein: CARSSLRDGNSNQPQHF; CDR3 DNA: TGTGCCAGAAGCTCACTACGGGACGGGAATAGCAATCAGCCCCAGCATTTT
V gene: TRBV11-2; D gene: .; clone size: .; J gene: TRBJ1-5; CDR3 protein: CASSSTDNQPQHF; CDR3 DNA: TGTGCCAGCAGCTCGACAGACAATCAGCCCCAGCATTTT
V gene: TRBV5-1; D gene: TRBD1; clone size: .; J gene: TRBJ1-2; CDR3 protein: CASSYGTGEYYGYTF; CDR3 DNA: TGCGCCAGCAGCTACGGGACAGGGGAATACTATGGCTACACCTTC
V gene: TRBV28; D gene: TRBD2; clone size: .; J gene: TRBJ2-3; CDR3 protein: CASRRNSGTSGHTDTQYF; CDR3 DNA: TGTGCCAGCAGGCGAAACTCCGGGACTAGCGGGCACACAGATACGCAGTATTTT
V gene: TRBV4-2; D gene: .; clone size: .; J gene: TRBJ2-7; CDR3 protein: CASSLPLRGRYEQYF; CDR3 DNA: TGTGCCAGCAGCCTTCCCTTACGGGGCCGCTACGAGCAGTACTTC
V gene: TRBV30; D gene: .; clone size: .; J gene: TRBJ1-4; CDR3 protein: CAWTLKAGTNEKLFF; CDR3 DNA: TGTGCCTGGACCTTGAAGGCAGGAACTAATGAAAAACTGTTTTTT
V gene: TRBV7-2; D gene: TRBD1; clone size: .; J gene: TRBJ1-2; CDR3 protein: CASSSGDRVMRGYTF; CDR3 DNA: TGTGCCAGCAGCTCAGGGGACAGGGTGATGCGGGGCTACACCTTC
V gene: TRBV27; D gene: .; clone size: few; J gene: TRBJ1-1; CDR3 protein: CASSSTGSRTEAFF; CDR3 DNA: TGTGCCAGCAGTTCAACCGGGAGCAGGACTGAAGCTTTCTTT
V gene: TRBV28; D gene: .; clone size: few; J gene: TRBJ1-1; CDR3 protein: CASSLGQSYTEAFF; CDR3 DNA: TGTGCCAGCAGTTTAGGACAGTCTTACACTGAAGCTTTCTTT
V gene: TRBV7-2; D gene: .; clone size: few; J gene: TRBJ2-3; CDR3 protein: CASSLALGWYF; CDR3 DNA: TGTGCCAGCAGCTTAGCGCTGGGGTGGTATTTT
V gene: TRBV15; D gene: .; clone size: once; J gene: TRBJ1-2; CDR3 protein: CATSSVQGNYGYTF; CDR3 DNA: TGTGCCACCAGCAGTGTACAGGGAAACTATGGCTACACCTTC
V gene: TRBV7-9; D gene: TRBD1; clone size: .; J gene: TRBJ1-2; CDR3 protein: CASSLAGQGLFGYTF; CDR3 DNA: TGTGCCAGCAGCTTAGCGGGACAGGGCCTTTTTGGCTACACCTTC
V gene: TRBV18; D gene: .; clone size: .; J gene: TRBJ1-2; CDR3 protein: CASSLEGANYGYTF; CDR3 DNA: TGTGCCAGCTCACTAGAAGGGGCTAACTATGGCTACACCTTC
V gene: TRBV30; D gene: .; clone size: .; J gene: TRBJ1-5; CDR3 protein: CAWSVGRTVEPQHF; CDR3 DNA: TGTGCCTGGAGTGTCGGTCGGACCGTGGAGCCCCAGCATTTT
V gene: TRBV18; D gene: TRBD2; clone size: .; J gene: TRBJ2-1; CDR3 protein: CASSPFDASGYNEQFF; CDR3 DNA: TGTGCCAGCTCACCATTTGACGCTAGCGGCTACAATGAGCAGTTCTTC
V gene: TRBV5-6; D gene: .; clone size: few; J gene: TRBJ2-7; CDR3 protein: CASSPGLGGGVSGEQYF; CDR3 DNA: TGTGCCAGCAGCCCAGGTTTAGGCGGGGGCGTTTCAGGCGAGCAGTACTTC
V gene: TRBV19; D gene: .; clone size: .; J gene: TRBJ2-7; CDR3 protein: CATATSGEQYF; CDR3 DNA: TGTGCCACCGCAACTTCGGGAGAGCAGTACTTC
V gene: TRBV27; D gene: TRBD2; clone size: once; J gene: TRBJ2-2; CDR3 protein: CASSFSGANTGELFF; CDR3 DNA: TGTGCCAGCAGTTTTAGCGGGGCTAACACCGGGGAGCTGTTTTTT
V gene: TRBV7-8; D gene: TRBD2; clone size: .; J gene: TRBJ2-5; CDR3 protein: CASSLVGLAGKETQYF; CDR3 DNA: TGTGCCAGCAGCTTAGTCGGGCTAGCGGGTAAAGAGACCCAGTACTTC
V gene: TRBV10-3; D gene: TRBD1; clone size: .; J gene: TRBJ1-1; CDR3 protein: CAISLTGLDTEAFF; CDR3 DNA: TGTGCCATCAGTTTGACAGGGTTAGATACTGAAGCTTTCTTT
V gene: TRBV18; D gene: TRBD1; clone size: .; J gene: TRBJ2-1; CDR3 protein: CASSQGASYNEQFF; CDR3 DNA: TGTGCCAGCTCCCAGGGGGCGTCCTACAATGAGCAGTTCTTC
V gene: TRBV6-5; D gene: .; clone size: .; J gene: TRBJ1-5; CDR3 protein: CASSYFQGQPQHF; CDR3 DNA: TGTGCCAGCAGTTACTTCCAAGGGCAGCCCCAGCATTTT
V gene: TRBV30; D gene: .; clone size: .; J gene: TRBJ1-5; CDR3 protein: CAWVLAGNQPQHF; CDR3 DNA: TGTGCCTGGGTTCTTGCGGGCAATCAGCCCCAGCATTTT
V gene: TRBV5-8; D gene: TRBD2; clone size: .; J gene: TRBJ2-7; CDR3 protein: CASSPLAGGPTREQYF; CDR3 DNA: TGTGCCAGCAGCCCCTTAGCGGGAGGCCCCACGCGGGAGCAGTACTTC
V gene: TRBV19; D gene: TRBD1; clone size: .; J gene: TRBJ2-5; CDR3 protein: CASSTFDREETQYF; CDR3 DNA: TGTGCCAGTAGTACCTTCGACAGGGAAGAGACCCAGTACTTC
V gene: TRBV11-3; D gene: TRBD1; clone size: .; J gene: TRBJ2-1; CDR3 protein: CASSPGQTYSYNEQFF; CDR3 DNA: TGTGCCAGCAGCCCGGGACAGACTTACTCCTACAATGAGCAGTTCTTC
V gene: TRBV4-2; D gene: TRBD2; clone size: .; J gene: TRBJ2-1; CDR3 protein: CASALSGGARNEQFF; CDR3 DNA: TGTGCCAGCGCCCTTAGCGGGGGGGCCAGGAATGAGCAGTTCTTC
V gene: TRBV30; D gene: .; clone size: .; J gene: TRBJ2-2; CDR3 protein: CAWSVDRKNTGELFF; CDR3 DNA: TGTGCCTGGAGTGTGGACAGAAAGAACACCGGGGAGCTGTTTTTT
V gene: TRBV4-2; D gene: .; clone size: .; J gene: TRBJ1-5; CDR3 protein: CASSQDLIGGDQPQHF; CDR3 DNA: TGTGCCAGCAGCCAAGATCTTATCGGAGGTGATCAGCCCCAGCATTTT
V gene: TRBV7-6; D gene: .; clone size: .; J gene: TRBJ2-5; CDR3 protein: CASSFSLETQYF; CDR3 DNA: TGTGCCAGCAGCTTTTCGTTGGAGACCCAGTACTTC
V gene: TRBV7-8; D gene: .; clone size: .; J gene: TRBJ2-4; CDR3 protein: CASSLAVAGSIQYF; CDR3 DNA: TGTGCCAGCAGCTTAGCCGTAGCAGGGAGCATTCAGTACTTC